This T cell receptor beta chain was profiled in a study of regulatory T cells in long-lasting Graves disease (dated by TCRdb to about 2021). About the investigation overall: Antithyroid drugs had been taken for less than 3 months by newly diagnosed Graves' disease patients. Persistent Graves' disease patients were compared with newly diagnosed Graves' disease patients by peripheral blood TCR sequencing and RNA sequencing. The study was registered as a clinical trial and conducted in China. A total of around 35 samples underwent TCR sequencing: around 13 from persistent and roughly 20 from newly diagnosed Graves' disease patients.

V lost 5 bases and J lost 6 bases; the stretch between them is 16 bases long. The CDR3 runs 13 residues from the cysteine to the phenylalanine. Just the 39-base CDR3 DNA is kept, in frame starting at base 1. From the germline V gene (reference sequence), CDR1 is DFQATT and CDR2 is SNEGSKA. What the study reported, not specific to this receptor: Only peripheral blood was studied, because thyroid tissue, the primary lesion, was inaccessible. As a limitation, the authors acknowledged that the small sample size may reduce accuracy. Lower TCR Shannon entropy and fewer highly expanded clones were observed in persistent Graves' disease patients than in newly diagnosed patients, which suggested clonal expansion. Persistent disease showed preferential use of TRBV28, TRBJ1-2 and TRBJ2-5, whereas newly diagnosed disease favored TRBV20-1 and TRBJ2-1. Sequencing and analysis were limited to the TCR beta chain. More public clonotypes were shared among persistent patients (roughly 2,900) than among newly diagnosed patients (966).

Library preparation employed multiplex PCR. Sequencing instrument: Illumina HiSeq 4000. iRepertoire HTBI primers and Arm-PCR amplification of CDR3 regions were used to construct TCR beta libraries. Gel purification was performed on PCR products prior to sequencing. The published analysis was carried out like this. Gene usage analysis of CDR3 amino acid clonotypes used the 60 to 75 TRBV and about 14 TRBJ segments found across samples. COPE and FqMerger were used to merge the filtered high-quality paired reads into contigs. BLAST was used to align contigs to IMGT TRBV, TRBD and TRBJ reference genes, and CDR3 was defined according to IMGT. Any clonotype with a frequency above 0.1% was counted as a highly expanded clone. Repertoire diversity was measured by Shannon entropy, and V-J evenness by the Gini coefficient. Public clonotypes were defined as clonotypes shared by more than one individual. TCRdb ran its own pipeline on the public reads, namely fastp trimming at Q25 and MiXCR clone calling, and kept in-frame beta chains. Rows matching on CDR3 protein sequence are summarized as one entry with the most common DNA and genes. TCRdb, not the original authors, processed these V and J calls. The sample contains hundreds of thousands of distinct CDR3 sequences, 15% to 20% of them found a single time. The top ten clonotypes cover around 19% of the sample.

According to the study, the label for this sample's time point signals: newly diagnosed GD, antithyroid drugs for less than 3 months. For both TCR sequencing and RNA sequencing, RNA was extracted from PBMCs using TRIzol. Graves' disease was diagnosed according to American Thyroid Association guidelines. Patients were recruited from an endocrinology department in Xi'an, China. From each patient, approximately 9.9 milliliters of peripheral blood was collected into an EDTA anticoagulant tube. Ficoll Paque Plus density gradient separation was used to isolate PBMCs, and no further T cell sorting was performed. An Agilent 2100 Bioanalyzer and agarose gel were used to check RNA quality, and a NanoDrop 2000 was used to measure RNA concentration. Notes on this clonotype: Its binding antigen is unknown. No base quality information exists; no much larger clone differs at one position.

The data also belong to a second study, concerning T cells in Graves' hyperthyroidism and ophthalmopathy. From that second study: Stable Graves' hyperthyroidism was defined as the absence of progression to ophthalmopathy over 18 months of follow-up. Hyperthyroidism patients were newly diagnosed, had a disease duration of under 2 months, and were aged 18 to 65 years. Any patient with an uncontrolled infection, another autoimmune disease, pregnancy or lactation was excluded. Diagnoses were established on the basis of clinical symptoms, serum thyroxine and TRAb, thyroid ultrasound, and orbital computed tomography. A first-round RT-PCR of the TCR CDR3 used the HTBI primer set with the Qiagen OneStep RT-PCR kit. Most expanded thyroid clonotypes (frequency above 0.001) were also found in blood, which suggests that blood repertoires may mirror thyroid immune responses. A model built on a 13 V-J signature distinguished ophthalmopathy from stable hyperthyroidism, reaching around 90% sensitivity and 81.08% specificity in cross-validation and 80%/75% in testing. During validation, the model predicted progression to ophthalmopathy a median of approximately 6.5 months ahead of onset, with around 65% sensitivity and almost 75% specificity. A discovery cohort of about a hundred patients, 43 with Graves' ophthalmopathy and approximately 60 with stable Graves' hyperthyroidism, was used to find distinguishing TCR V-J signatures. Whether ophthalmopathy could be predicted prospectively was tested in an independent validation cohort made up of 18 hyperthyroidism patients plus 17 patients who later progressed to ophthalmopathy. For training and testing, the 100 or so patients in the discovery cohort were randomly divided in a 7:3 ratio. Thyroid tissue and blood T-cell repertoires from about six Graves' hyperthyroidism patients were also compared in the study. Once sampling was done, hyperthyroidism patients were given methimazole at a starting dose of 30 mg daily, whereas ophthalmopathy patients were given high-dose intravenous methylprednisolone. Libraries were constructed in a second round of multiplex PCR, after which size selection and purification were performed. The libraries were sequenced on an Illumina HiSeq2000 using paired-end 100 bp reads. SOAPnuke was used to process the raw data, removing reads that contained adapters or uncalled bases, had a mean Phred below 15, or lacked an exact match to the constant primer or identifier. COPE v1.2.5 was used to merge high-quality paired reads, and clonotypes were defined as unique nucleotide sequences. MiTCR v1.1 was used to align the clonotypes against IMGT TRBV, TRBD and TRBJ reference segments. The analysis included only V-J combinations with a frequency above 0.0001, which together covered 99% to 99.2% of the repertoires. A TCS score was defined as the ratio of F50 (clonal expansion) to E x V (chaos), with BLOSUM62-based TCRdist applied between CDR3 peptides within each V-J. Welch's t-statistics and random forest reduced roughly 500 V-J features to 10 to 15, which were used in a naive Bayes classifier (R e1071). No statistical method was used to fix the sample size in advance, and group allocation was not hidden from the investigators. According to the paper, TCR Vbeta CDR3 sequencing was carried out on approximately 140 peripheral blood samples, which came from some 41 ophthalmopathy, 80 or so hyperthyroidism and approximately 17 progressor patients.

Sequenced here: peripheral blood mononuclear cells (PBMCs), sampled at new diagnosis, from a patient treated with antithyroid drugs. The clonotype originates from a woman aged 30 to 39 with Graves disease. Donor details come from another sample of the same person, matched by shared clones. The rearranged chain carries TRBV20-1 and TRBJ2-5; the D segment could be TRBD1, given 6 matching bases. The encoded CDR3 is CSAEGEGEKTQYF. The nucleotide sequence is TGCAGTGCTGAGGGAGAGGGGGAAAAGACCCAGTACTTC.